Listed below are T cell receptor beta chains from one sample, sequenced in a study of identical twins. Each CDR3 protein gets one entry after TCRdb re-called the 5' RACE reads with MiXCR. Among hundreds of thousands of distinct CDR3 sequences listed, over 8.5% were seen once. In addition, the sample was reused for a study of yellow fever vaccine responses in identical twins.

Specimen: PBMCs. The receptors were sampled from a woman between 18 and 29 years old in good health. Each CDR3 is given with its conserved first and last residue. D genes are given only for firm matches. Part of the rows lack a size; the others show once, few, many or a class for expanded clones.

clone_size j_call d_call v_call cdr3_nt cdr3_aa
NA TRBJ1-2 NA TRBV20-1 TGCAGTGCTAGAGATTCAGCGGGGGCGAGCTATGGCTACACCTTC CSARDSAGASYGYTF
few TRBJ2-5 TRBD2 TRBV10-3 TGTGCCATCGGTGGCGGGGGGGCTGGGGAGACCCAGTACTTC CAIGGGGAGETQYF
many TRBJ2-3 NA TRBV5-1 TGCGCCAGCAGCTCCCCCACGAGGACAGCCACTAGCACAGATACGCAGTATTTT CASSSPTRTATSTDTQYF
few TRBJ2-3 NA TRBV10-3 TGTGCCATCACGGGGGCAGAGGGCACAGATACGCAGTATTTT CAITGAEGTDTQYF
many TRBJ2-3 NA TRBV12-3/TRBV12-4 TGTGCCAGCAGTTTTGAGACAGGACCCACAGATACGCAGTATTTT CASSFETGPTDTQYF
many TRBJ2-7 TRBD2 TRBV12-3/TRBV12-4 TGTGCCAGCAGTTTTTCCGGGGGGAACGAGCAGTACTTC CASSFSGGNEQYF
NA TRBJ2-7 NA TRBV28 TGTGCCAGCAGACAGGGCCGGTTTTCGGGCGAGCAGTACTTC CASRQGRFSGEQYF
NA TRBJ2-7 NA TRBV28 TGTGCCAGCAGTTTTTTTGAAGGGGCAACGGAACAGTACTTC CASSFFEGATEQYF
many TRBJ2-7 TRBD1 TRBV5-1 TGCGCCAGCAGCTCGGACAGGGACTACGAGCAGTACTTC CASSSDRDYEQYF
many TRBJ2-1 NA TRBV10-3 TGTGCCATCAGTGGGGCAAATGAGCAGTTCTTC CAISGANEQFF
many TRBJ2-2 TRBD1 TRBV4-1 TGCGCCAGCAGCCAAGGAGGGGGCGGGTTCATGTTTTTT CASSQGGGGFMFF
few TRBJ2-1 TRBD1 TRBV3-1 TGTGCCAGCAGCCAGCCTCGAGGGGGCGGTTACAATGAGCAGTTCTTC CASSQPRGGGYNEQFF
few TRBJ2-5 NA TRBV18 TGTGCCAGCTCGGCCAGGGTCCAAGAGACCCAGTACTTC CASSARVQETQYF
NA TRBJ2-3 TRBD2 TRBV12-3/TRBV12-4 TGTGCCAGCAGTTCACTAGCGGGAGGTGCGGATACGCAGTATTTT CASSSLAGGADTQYF
many TRBJ2-5 NA TRBV12-3/TRBV12-4 TGTGCCAGCAGTTCGGGACTCGGCGATGAGGAGACCCAGTACTTC CASSSGLGDEETQYF
few TRBJ2-7 NA TRBV7-3 TGTGCCAGCAGCTTGGGCCTACCGTCGTCCTACGAGCAGTACTTC CASSLGLPSSYEQYF
NA TRBJ2-2 TRBD2 TRBV20-1 TGCAGTGCTAGAGCTGGCGGGCGGGGGACCGGGGAGCTGTTTTTT CSARAGGRGTGELFF
NA TRBJ2-3 NA TRBV28 TGTGCCAGCAGCGAAAGTGGGTCAGCGGGTGACACAGATACGCAGTATTTT CASSESGSAGDTDTQYF
few TRBJ2-1 NA TRBV20-1 TGCAGTGCTCAAGATAGCGGTGCCTCCTACAATGAGCAGTTCTTC CSAQDSGASYNEQFF
few TRBJ2-7 NA TRBV24-1 TGTGCCACCAGTGATTTCGAGGAGCAGTACTTC CATSDFEEQYF
many TRBJ2-7 TRBD2 TRBV2 TGTGCCAGCAGTGAAGGAGCGGGGGGCTTCTACGAGCAGTACTTC CASSEGAGGFYEQYF
few TRBJ2-2 NA TRBV3-1 TGTGCCAGCAGCCACGGCAGGGTCACCGGGGAGCCGTTTTTT CASSHGRVTGEPFF
few TRBJ2-1 TRBD1 TRBV3-1 TGTGCCAGCAGCCACCCACAGGGGGCATCGAATGAGCAGTTCTTC CASSHPQGASNEQFF
NA TRBJ2-2 NA TRBV12-3/TRBV12-4 TGTGCCAGGCAAGATGCGAACACCGGGGAGCTGTTTTTT CARQDANTGELFF